One T cell receptor (beta chain) is described in this entry. Antigen: not known. Time point given: week 5, during vaccination. The investigators gave 300 ug of mutant IDH1 20-mer peptide in each vaccine dose, together with topical imiquimod. Diagnosis in the donors showed new WHO grade 3 or 4 astrocytomas that were IDH1-mutant and ATRX-lost. Generated by immunoSEQ multiplex PCR, the TCRdb table keeps only in-frame clones and is missing some. The table includes roughly 42,000 clones, 80% to 90% detected once. These data belong to a study of a mutant IDH1 vaccine in newly diagnosed glioma. Trimming took 4 bases from V and 3 from J; bases not matched to a gene: 9. This CDR3 contains 15 residues. Germline assignment: CDR1 SEHNR and CDR2 FQNEAQ (reference sequence).

The chain carries TRBV7-9 and TRBJ2-7; 7 bases are a match to TRBD2. Sequencing was performed on PBMCs, taken from a glioma patient whose treatment included an IDH1 peptide vaccine. This clonotype was sampled from a man aged 40-49 years with glioma. The CDR3: CASSYLSGAIYEQYF. CDR3 nucleotides: TGTGCCAGCAGCTACCTAAGCGGGGCAATCTACGAGCAGTACTTC.